This T cell receptor beta chain originates from a study of Ad26.COV2.S vaccination and SARS-CoV-2 variants. The wider study: Dosing was one shot or two shots 56 days apart.

The table came from immunoSEQ multiplex PCR; TCRdb's copy has only in-frame clones and leaves some out. Among about 350,000 clones listed, 88% were seen once. This clone showed up just once. The CDR3 length is 18 residues. Per germline, CDR1 ENHRY and CDR2 SYGVKD. Germline trimming cut 4 bases from V and 4 bases from J; bases unmatched to any gene: 12. The sample's treatment: around 19 received Ad26.COV2.S at low or high dose, single or two shots; roughly five received placebo; per-sample allocation not given. The samples were gathered on day 63 after the first injection of vaccine or placebo. Expressing Wuhan-strain SARS-CoV-2 spike, an Ad26 vector served as the vaccine.

This chain joins TRBV10-3 and TRBJ2-1; TRBD2 agrees at 11 bases. The sequence derives from a person between 18 and 60 years old who received the Ad26.COV2.S COVID-19 vaccine or a placebo. The source was peripheral blood, collected in a trial of Ad26.COV2.S vaccine versus placebo. The CDR3 here is CAISGRRLAGTAYNEQFF. In DNA, the CDR3 is TGTGCCATCAGTGGGAGAAGACTAGCGGGGACTGCTTACAATGAGCAGTTCTTC.